The entry that follows covers one T cell receptor (beta chain) sequence. The data are from a study of blood T cell repertoires in COVID-19. The overall study: The study drew acute and convalescent COVID-19 samples from the United States, Italy and Spain. PBMCs, B-cell-depleted T cells, or T cells were the source of the cDNA or gDNA that made up the material.

The germline gives CDR1 MNHEY, CDR2 SVGAGI. The CDR3 runs 15 residues. V shed 2 bases and J shed 1 base, with 9 bases lying between them. The assay was immunoSEQ multiplex PCR, and TCRdb's table has in-frame clones only and misses some. This table holds 200,000 to 250,000 clones, 80% to 90% found once. The sequence came from a man in his fifties with active or convalescent COVID-19. The material sequenced was peripheral blood. This chain uses TRBV6-5 with TRBJ2-1; tentatively, D is TRBD1 (6 bases). The CDR3 DNA sequence: TGTGCCAGCAGTTACGACGGACAGTCCTACAATGAGCAGTTCTTC. It is translated as CASSYDGQSYNEQFF.